This T cell receptor (beta chain) was recovered during a study of OX40 agonist ivuxolimab in advanced cancers. Background on the study: Ivuxolimab is an agonistic anti-OX40 (CD134) antibody, and patients were treated with it. All patients had ivuxolimab intravenously every 2 weeks at 0.01 to 10 mg/kg. The study's findings and limits: Antigen targets of the expanded peripheral T cells went undetermined.

In the case of this clone: The target antigen is unknown.

The V gene lost 4 bases and the J gene lost 4 bases, with 17 bases spanning the gap. The CDR3 is 15 amino acids. Germline CDR1 and CDR2: SGHNT and YYREEE (reference sequence). Here immunoSEQ multiplex PCR was the method, and the copy in TCRdb shows in-frame clones only, minus some. This repertoire shows tens of thousands of clones, approximately 90% found once; its top ten account for 1.1%. Sample: CD4+ or CD8+ T cells sorted from blood, taken in a trial of the OX40 agonist ivuxolimab. The V call is TRBV5-4, the J call TRBJ2-5; the D is unclear. The clonotype comes from an adult with an advanced solid tumor such as melanoma, head and neck, liver or kidney cancer. In nucleotides, the CDR3 is TGTGCCAGCAGCCCAGACATTGGCTTTGGAGAGACCCAGTACTTC. Translation: CASSPDIGFGETQYF. The whole variable domain, filled in from reference TRBV5-4 and TRBJ2-5, reads ETGVTQSPTHLIKTRGQQVTLRCSSQSGHNTVSWYQQALGQGPQFIFQYYREEENGRGNFPPRFSGLQFPNYSSELNVNALELDDSALYLCASSPDIGFGETQYFGPGTRLLVL.